Listed below are T cell receptor beta chains from one sample, sequenced in a study of HIV-infected patients and healthy controls. MiXCR, applied by TCRdb to the 5' RACE reads, yields one record per CDR3 protein. The data contain about 64,000 distinct CDR3 sequences, over 15% of them seen just once; the ten biggest clones take up about 1.5%. The sample comprised CD4+ T cells from blood. These receptors were obtained from a human donor in good health. CDR3s include the opening cysteine and the closing phenylalanine or tryptophan. A D gene is named only where the DNA matches it firmly. Some rows mark clone size as missing; the rest say once, few, many or name a class of expanded clone.

D gene: -
clone size: few
J gene: TRBJ2-5
V gene: TRBV5-1
CDR3 DNA: TGCGCCAGCAGCCTCTCCGGGGACCAGGAAGCCCAGTACTTC
CDR3 protein: CASSLSGDQEAQYF

D gene: TRBD1
clone size: -
J gene: TRBJ1-2
V gene: TRBV7-3
CDR3 DNA: TGTGCCAGCAGCCCTAATACCCGTGACAGGGCCACCTTC
CDR3 protein: CASSPNTRDRATF

D gene: TRBD2
clone size: many
J gene: TRBJ2-3
V gene: TRBV20-1
CDR3 DNA: TGCAGTGCTAGAGATCCCGCTAGCGGGAGGGCGGGGGATACGCAGTATTTT
CDR3 protein: CSARDPASGRAGDTQYF

D gene: TRBD2
clone size: -
J gene: TRBJ2-2
V gene: TRBV6-2/TRBV6-3
CDR3 DNA: TGTGCCAGCAGCCGACTAGCGGGGATGAACACCGGGGAGCTGTTTTTT
CDR3 protein: CASSRLAGMNTGELFF

D gene: TRBD1
clone size: -
J gene: TRBJ1-2
V gene: TRBV29-1
CDR3 DNA: TGCAGCGGCACGACAGGGCACCCCTCTAACTATGGCTACACCTTC
CDR3 protein: CSGTTGHPSNYGYTF

D gene: -
clone size: medium-sized
J gene: TRBJ1-1
V gene: TRBV29-1
CDR3 DNA: TGCAGCGTCAGCCGGGGGAACACTGAAGCTTTCTTT
CDR3 protein: CSVSRGNTEAFF

D gene: -
clone size: -
J gene: TRBJ1-2
V gene: TRBV20-1
CDR3 DNA: TGCAGTGCTAGCGACAGGAACTTGTATGGCTACACCTTC
CDR3 protein: CSASDRNLYGYTF

D gene: -
clone size: few
J gene: TRBJ2-6
V gene: TRBV9
CDR3 DNA: TGTGCCAGCAGCGTAGGGGGGCCTGGGGCCAACGTCCTGACTTTC
CDR3 protein: CASSVGGPGANVLTF

D gene: -
clone size: few
J gene: TRBJ2-3
V gene: TRBV12-3/TRBV12-4
CDR3 DNA: TGTGCCAGCAGTTTCCTTAGTGGTGGGGTGCAGTATTTT
CDR3 protein: CASSFLSGGVQYF

D gene: TRBD1
clone size: few
J gene: TRBJ2-4
V gene: TRBV2
CDR3 DNA: TGTGCCAGCAGAGACCTCCGGGACAGGGGGGGTCAGGCCAAAAACATTCAGTACTTC
CDR3 protein: CASRDLRDRGGQAKNIQYF

D gene: TRBD2
clone size: many
J gene: TRBJ2-1
V gene: TRBV7-2
CDR3 DNA: TGTGCCAGCAGCGTGTCGCGGGGGGCGACCTACAATGAGCAGTTCTTC
CDR3 protein: CASSVSRGATYNEQFF

D gene: -
clone size: many
J gene: TRBJ1-2
V gene: TRBV29-1
CDR3 DNA: TGCAGCGTTGGGCAGGGTTACTATGGCTACACCTTC
CDR3 protein: CSVGQGYYGYTF

D gene: -
clone size: few
J gene: TRBJ1-1
V gene: TRBV14
CDR3 DNA: TGTGCCAGCAGCCAAGTCGCCGGGCTGAACACTGAAGCTTTCTTT
CDR3 protein: CASSQVAGLNTEAFF

D gene: -
clone size: -
J gene: TRBJ1-5
V gene: TRBV6-1
CDR3 DNA: TGTGCCAGCAGTGAGGTCGAGAAACAGCCCCAGCATTTT
CDR3 protein: CASSEVEKQPQHF

D gene: TRBD1
clone size: -
J gene: TRBJ1-2
V gene: TRBV12-3/TRBV12-4
CDR3 DNA: TGTGCCAGCAGTTTAACAGGGGTGGATGGCTACACCTTC
CDR3 protein: CASSLTGVDGYTF

D gene: TRBD1
clone size: -
J gene: TRBJ1-6
V gene: TRBV5-1
CDR3 DNA: TGCGCCAGCAGCTTGGAGACAGGGGGATTTTCACCCCTCCACTTT
CDR3 protein: CASSLETGGFSPLHF

D gene: -
clone size: many
J gene: TRBJ2-5
V gene: TRBV12-5
CDR3 DNA: TGTGCTAGTGGTTCCGAAAAGGGGCTAGCGAGGTACCAAGAGACCCAGTACTTC
CDR3 protein: CASGSEKGLARYQETQYF

D gene: -
clone size: few
J gene: TRBJ2-2
V gene: TRBV19
CDR3 DNA: TGTGCCAGTAGTCCGCGACAGCTGATGACCGGGGAGCTGTTTTTT
CDR3 protein: CASSPRQLMTGELFF

D gene: -
clone size: many
J gene: TRBJ1-1
V gene: TRBV6-5
CDR3 DNA: TGTGCCAGCAGTTCACAGACAGGGAACACTGAAGCTTTCTTT
CDR3 protein: CASSSQTGNTEAFF

D gene: -
clone size: -
J gene: TRBJ1-1
V gene: TRBV5-6
CDR3 DNA: TGTGCCAGCAGCTCTTTACAGGGTGGAGAAGCTTTCTTT
CDR3 protein: CASSSLQGGEAFF

D gene: -
clone size: few
J gene: TRBJ2-5
V gene: TRBV5-6
CDR3 DNA: TGTGCCAGCAGCTTGGTTAACCAAAAAGAGACCCAGTACTTC
CDR3 protein: CASSLVNQKETQYF

D gene: -
clone size: many
J gene: TRBJ1-2
V gene: TRBV6-1
CDR3 DNA: TGTGCCAGCAGACGCGGGACGAGGCTCTTGGGGGACTATGGCTACACCTTC
CDR3 protein: CASRRGTRLLGDYGYTF

D gene: -
clone size: -
J gene: TRBJ1-3
V gene: TRBV3-1
CDR3 DNA: TGTGCCAGCAGCGTAGACGGGCGCTCTGGAAACACCATATATTTT
CDR3 protein: CASSVDGRSGNTIYF

D gene: TRBD1
clone size: many
J gene: TRBJ1-3
V gene: TRBV27
CDR3 DNA: TGTGCCAGCAGCGAAAACCGACAGGGTCTCTCTGGAAACACCATATATTTT
CDR3 protein: CASSENRQGLSGNTIYF

D gene: -
clone size: -
J gene: TRBJ2-3
V gene: TRBV2
CDR3 DNA: TGTGCCAGCAGTGAAGAGTTTAGGGCGCTGGACACAGATACGCAGTATTTT
CDR3 protein: CASSEEFRALDTDTQYF

D gene: -
clone size: -
J gene: TRBJ1-1
V gene: TRBV12-5
CDR3 DNA: TGTGCTAGTGGTTTGACGAACACTGAAGCTTTCTTT
CDR3 protein: CASGLTNTEAFF

D gene: TRBD1
clone size: many
J gene: TRBJ2-7
V gene: TRBV24-1
CDR3 DNA: TGTGCCACCAGTGGGTCCGGGACAGGGGAATCCGAGCAGTACTTC
CDR3 protein: CATSGSGTGESEQYF

D gene: -
clone size: many
J gene: TRBJ1-1
V gene: TRBV3-1
CDR3 DNA: TGTGCCAGCAGCCGAAGAACAGCTAGGAACACTGAAGCTTTCTTT
CDR3 protein: CASSRRTARNTEAFF